This T cell receptor beta chain was captured by sequencing in a study of neoadjuvant anti-PD-1 for oral cavity cancer. Study-wide context: Patients without progression received a fourth nivolumab dose around day 43, then surgical resection on days 50-56. Study results and limitations: TCR analyses covered only a few patients per response group. Higher pretreatment blood Treg/Th17 ratios correlated with higher pretreatment blood and lower post-treatment tumor TCRbeta clonality.

Germline V gene sequence: CDR1 SGHRS, CDR2 YFSETQ. V lost 7 bases to trimming and J lost 0 bases, with 7 bases between them. The CDR3 has 13 amino acids. Data came from immunoSEQ multiplex PCR; TCRdb stores just in-frame clones and leaves some out. The sample carries around 37,000 clones, 35% to 40% recorded once. This clone was seen only a few times. The antigen remains unidentified. Time point given: after neoadjuvant nivolumab, at surgical resection. This TCR was sampled from a person aged 35-80 years with oral cavity squamous cell carcinoma. Here the sequenced sample was tumor tissue, taken after nivolumab (anti-PD-1) treatment. The chain is built from TRBV5-1 and TRBJ1-4, with no clear D. The CDR3 loop reads CASGEATNEKLFF. Written as DNA, the CDR3 is TGCGCCAGCGGGGAGGCAACTAATGAAAAACTGTTTTTT.